The clone carrying this T cell receptor beta chain has only a few counts. The antigen is not known. The data belong to a study of identical twins. The cDNA had a unique molecular identifier and a template-switch universal primer site. From the 5' RACE reads, TCRdb called clonotypes with MiXCR, one entry per CDR3 protein. The data hold hundreds of thousands of distinct CDR3 sequences, with around an eighth observed a single time. Study-wide findings and caveats: Sequences that were out-of-frame, alpha and twin-shared displayed an excess of low generation probability. Because invariant MAIT and iNKT cells could be present, zero-insertion analyses could be partly confounded.

The length of the CDR3 is 14 residues. Per the germline V gene, CDR1 is ENHRY and CDR2 is SYGVKD. Trimming took 3 bases from V and 7 from J, leaving 13 bases between them. This sample also belongs to another study, concerning yellow fever vaccine responses in identical twins.

The TCR comes from a woman aged 18-29 years in good health. The sequenced sample consisted of PBMCs. The chain combines TRBV10-3 with TRBJ2-1, with D tentatively TRBD2 (6 bases). The DNA for the CDR3 is TGTGCCATCAGTGATCGTGGCGGGGAGAATGAGCAGTTCTTC. Its translation: CAISDRGGENEQFF.